This T cell receptor beta chain was obtained from a study of blood T cell repertoires in COVID-19. Study background: COVID-19 samples collected from the United States, Italy and Spain covered acute and convalescent phases.

Sequencing used immunoSEQ multiplex PCR; TCRdb keeps in-frame clones, though not all of them. The profile covers roughly 70,000 clones, with 80% to 90% appearing a single time and less than 7.5% taken by the ten largest. The CDR3 contains 14 residues. Germline V gives CDR1 LNHDA, CDR2 SQIVND (reference sequence). V was pared by 4 bases and J by 6 bases, with 9 bases of the junction left unmatched. The sequenced material came from peripheral blood. This chain uses TRBV19 with TRBJ2-7, with 7 bases identical to TRBD1. The clonotype originates from a woman older than 75 with active COVID-19. The CDR3 nucleotides are TGTGCCAGTAGTACGAGTGGTCAGGGGGTCGAGCAGTACTTC. As protein: CASSTSGQGVEQYF. Full variable domain (outside the CDR3, taken from reference TRBV19 and TRBJ2-7): DGGITQSPKYLFRKEGQNVTLSCEQNLNHDAMYWYRQDPGQGLRLIYYSQIVNDFQKGDIAEGYSVSREKKESFPLTVTSAQKNPTAFYLCASSTSGQGVEQYFGPGTRLTVT.